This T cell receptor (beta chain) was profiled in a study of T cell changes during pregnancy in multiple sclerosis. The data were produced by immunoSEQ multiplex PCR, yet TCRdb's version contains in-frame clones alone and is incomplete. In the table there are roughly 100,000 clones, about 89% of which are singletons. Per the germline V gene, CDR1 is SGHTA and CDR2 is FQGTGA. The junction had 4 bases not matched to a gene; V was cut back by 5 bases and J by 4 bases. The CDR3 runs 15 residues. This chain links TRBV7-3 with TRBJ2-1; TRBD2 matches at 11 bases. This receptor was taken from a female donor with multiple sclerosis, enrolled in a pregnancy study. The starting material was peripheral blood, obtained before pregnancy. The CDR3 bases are TGTGCCAGCAGCCTCCGACTAGCGGGGTACAATGAGCAGTTCTTC. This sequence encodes CASSLRLAGYNEQFF.